This entry lists 8 T cell receptor beta chains sequenced from one sample in a study of T cell responses to AZD1222 COVID-19 vaccine. Assay used: immunoSEQ multiplex PCR; TCRdb lists only in-frame clones, some missing. The sample has 150,000 to 200,000 clones; 88% are singletons. The specimen was peripheral blood, collected on day 0 of AZD1222 vaccination. The receptor source for this set is an adult in good health.

J is TRBJ1-2 and V is TRBV5-4, with D tentatively TRBD1 (5 bases). The germline V gene has CDR1 SGHNT and CDR2 YYREEE (reference sequence). The CDR3 runs 18 residues. The V end lost 3 bases, the J end lost 4 bases, and 25 bases lay between the germline ends. The CDR3 here is CASSSSDFEAPGLYGYTF. The CDR3 DNA sequence: TGTGCCAGCAGCTCCTCCGACTTCGAAGCCCCGGGGCTCTATGGCTACACCTTC.

The chain's CDR3 is CASSDGPDTF. The CDR3 region has the DNA TGTGCCAGCAGCGACGGCCCGGACACCTTC. The chain links TRBV5-5 to TRBJ1-2; D is unresolved. The CDR3 contains 10 residues. Germline CDR1 and CDR2: SGHKS and YYEKEE (reference sequence). V dropped 4 bases and J dropped 12 bases, with 10 bases sitting between them. Full variable domain (missing parts from reference TRBV5-5 and TRBJ1-2): DAGVTQSPTHLIKTRGQQVTLRCSPISGHKSVSWYQQVLGQGPQFIFQYYEKEERGRGNFPDRFSARQFPNYSSELNVNALLLGDSALYLCASSDGPDTFGSGTRLTVV.

The chain employs TRBV29-1 and TRBJ2-2; D perhaps matches TRBD2 (7 bases). This CDR3 is built from 14 residues. CDR1 is SQVTM, CDR2 ANQGSEA, per germline. Trimming cost V 6 bases and J 5 bases, with 16 bases left between them. The CDR3 DNA follows: TGCAGCGTGGCGGTAGGGGGAGGGACCGGGGAGCTGTTTTTT. Residues: CSVAVGGGTGELFF.

V usage is TRBV27 and J usage is TRBJ2-2, with 11 bases aligning to TRBD2. This CDR3 region has 15 residues. Trimming removed 6 bases from V and 5 bases from J; junction bases left unmatched: 5. CDR1 is MNHEY and CDR2 is SMNVEV in the germline V gene (reference sequence). CDR3 bases: TGTGCCAGCAGCAAATGGACTAGCGGGACCGGGGAGCTGTTTTTT. Protein product: CASSKWTSGTGELFF.

The V call is TRBV5-6, the J call TRBJ2-2; tentatively, D is TRBD2 (5 bases). The CDR3 is 13 amino acids. Germline V gives CDR1 SGHDT, CDR2 YYEEEE. V gave up 2 bases and J gave up 3 bases, with 5 bases separating them. CDR3 DNA sequence: TGTGCCAGCAGCTTCGGGGACACCGGGGAGCTGTTTTTT. This translates into CASSFGDTGELFF.

The chain combines TRBV15 with TRBJ1-6; D possibly corresponds to TRBD1 (6 bases). CDR1 is LNHNV, CDR2 YYDKDF, per germline (reference sequence). With 2 bases removed from V and 6 bases from J, the gap between germline ends came to 14 bases. The CDR3 contains 16 residues. CDR3 sequence (DNA): TGTGCCACCAGCAGACCAGAGACAGGACTTAATTCACCCCTCCACTTT. Translation: CATSRPETGLNSPLHF.

The chain's CDR3 is CASIDQGYHGYTF. DNA of the CDR3: TGTGCCAGCATAGATCAGGGGTATCATGGCTACACCTTC. This chain links TRBV6-5 with TRBJ1-2, with D perhaps TRBD1 (6 bases). Germline V CDR1 and CDR2: MNHEY, SVGAGI. V lost 7 bases to trimming and J lost 6 bases, with 15 bases between them. CDR3 length: 13 amino acids.

The V call is TRBV30, the J call TRBJ2-7; D might be TRBD1 (6 bases). The ends were cut back, 5 bases at V and 6 bases at J, with 11 bases in the middle. The germline V gene encodes CDR1 GTSNPN and CDR2 SVGIG (reference sequence). The CDR3 is 11 amino acids. CDR3 bases: TGTGCCTGGGGCTACAGGGCCGAGCAGTACTTC. This codes for CAWGYRAEQYF.